This T cell receptor (beta chain) was found in a study of regulatory T cells in long-lasting Graves disease. Findings and limits, study-wide: Persistent Graves' patients showed less TCR diversity than newly diagnosed ones.

Noted time point: persistent/refractory GD, antithyroid drugs over 5 years with positive TRAb. PBMC RNA served as the TCR library source. Germline assignment: CDR1 MNHNS and CDR2 SASEGT. The length of the CDR3 is 13 residues. Trimming removed 5 bases from V and 1 base from J, with 8 bases in between. At least ten counts were recorded for this clonotype. Its target is not known. Building of the TCR beta libraries involved iRepertoire HTBI primers and Arm-PCR of CDR3 regions. TCRdb fed the multiplex PCR reads into MiXCR, producing one record per CDR3 protein. The sample consists of some 370,000 distinct CDR3 sequences, approximately 23% of them appearing once.

The receptor comes from a woman aged 40 to 50 with Graves disease. This specimen was peripheral blood mononuclear cells (PBMCs), taken when the disease was refractory, from a patient treated with antithyroid drugs. The V and J genes are TRBV6-1 and TRBJ2-5; D uncertain. The CDR3 DNA reads TGTGCCAGCAGTCACCTGGTCCAAGAGACCCAGTACTTC. Amino acid sequence: CASSHLVQETQYF.